This T cell receptor (beta chain) comes out of a study of T-cell memory formation after mild COVID-19. TCRdb re-analysed the 5' RACE reads in MiXCR, keeping a single row per CDR3 protein. The table records 300,000 to 400,000 distinct CDR3 sequences, around 27% of them present only once. Trimming at V came to 0 bases and at J to 16 bases, leaving 5 bases not matched to a gene. The CDR3 length is 12 residues. Germline-derived CDR1 and CDR2 are LGHNA and YSLEER. The source of this sequence is an adult woman who had mild COVID-19 (a few samples of this study predate the infection). Cell type and time point are not known. This chain joins TRBV4-3 and TRBJ2-1, with TRBD1 identical over 8 bases. The sequenced material came from PBMCs or a T cell subset sorted from them (not recorded which). The CDR3 DNA sequence: TGCGCCAGCAGCCAAGATCGGGACAGGCCCTTCTTC. Encoded protein: CASSQDRDRPFF.